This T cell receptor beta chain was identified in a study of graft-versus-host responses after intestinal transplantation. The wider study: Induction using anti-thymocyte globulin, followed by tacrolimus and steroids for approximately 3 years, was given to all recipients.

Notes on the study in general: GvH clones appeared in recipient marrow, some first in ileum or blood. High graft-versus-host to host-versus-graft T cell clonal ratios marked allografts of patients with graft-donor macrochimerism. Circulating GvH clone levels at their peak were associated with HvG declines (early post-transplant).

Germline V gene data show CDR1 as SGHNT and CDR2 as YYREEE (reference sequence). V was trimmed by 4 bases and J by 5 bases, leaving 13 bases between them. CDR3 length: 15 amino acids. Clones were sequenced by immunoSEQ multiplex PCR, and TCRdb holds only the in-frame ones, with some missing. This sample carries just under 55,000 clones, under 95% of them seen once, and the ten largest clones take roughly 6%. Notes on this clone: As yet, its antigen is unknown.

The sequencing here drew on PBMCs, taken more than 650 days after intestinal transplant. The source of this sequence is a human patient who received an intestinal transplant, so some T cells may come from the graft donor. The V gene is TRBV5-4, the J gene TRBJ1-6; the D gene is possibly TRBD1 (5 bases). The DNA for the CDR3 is TGTGCCAGCAGCCTAGGACAAGGAAATAATTCACCCCTCCACTTT. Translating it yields CASSLGQGNNSPLHF. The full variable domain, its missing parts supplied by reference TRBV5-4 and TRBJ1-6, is ETGVTQSPTHLIKTRGQQVTLRCSSQSGHNTVSWYQQALGQGPQFIFQYYREEENGRGNFPPRFSGLQFPNYSSELNVNALELDDSALYLCASSLGQGNNSPLHFGNGTRLTVT.